The 19 T cell receptor beta chains below all came from one sample that was sequenced in a study of cytomegalovirus exposure and HLA in healthy donors. In the PCR, 60 Vbeta and 13 Jbeta primers were used. Assay used: immunoSEQ multiplex PCR; TCRdb lists only in-frame clones, some missing. In the table there are approximately 200,000 clones, roughly 85% of which are singletons. Specimen: PBMCs. These receptors were taken from a man aged 18 to 29 in good health and CMV-seronegative.

J is TRBJ1-2 and V is TRBV15; 12 bases are a match to TRBD1. The CDR3 covers 15 residues. After removal of 5 bases from V and 3 bases from J, the junction contained 4 bases not matched to a gene. The V gene's germline CDR1 is LNHNV and CDR2 YYDKDF (reference sequence). CDR3 in DNA: TGTGCCACCAGCCCCTGGGACAGGGGGCACTATGGCTACACCTTC. Its translation: CATSPWDRGHYGYTF. Drawing the rest from reference TRBV15 and TRBJ1-2, the complete variable domain is DAMVIQNPRYQVTQFGKPVTLSCSQTLNHNVMYWYQQKSSQAPKLLFHYYDKDFNNEADTPDNFQSRRPNTSFCFLDIRSPGLGDTAMYLCATSPWDRGHYGYTFGSGTRLTVV.

This clone was seen just once. This chain connects TRBV2 to TRBJ2-1; 9 bases are a match to TRBD2. There are 15 residues in the CDR3. Germline V gives CDR1 SNHLY, CDR2 FYNNEI. V lost 5 bases and J lost 7; bases outside the gene matches: 9. Here the CDR3 reads CASSSLAGASNEQFF. For the CDR3, the DNA is TGTGCCAGCAGTTCGTTAGCGGGAGCGAGTAATGAGCAGTTCTTC.

V usage is TRBV28 and J usage is TRBJ2-7; 7 bases map to TRBD1. CDR1 is MDHEN, CDR2 SYDVKM, per germline. The CDR3 extends over 19 amino acids. The junction had 17 bases not matched to a gene; V was cut back by 3 bases and J by 0 bases. The CDR3 coding sequence is TGTGCCAGCAGTTTGTTGTCCGTGGTGGACAGGCCCCTCTCCTACGAGCAGTACTTC. Protein: CASSLLSVVDRPLSYEQYF.

CDR3 residues: CASSPRDSGEAFF. The CDR3 DNA reads as TGTGCCAGCAGCCCACGGGACTCGGGGGAAGCTTTCTTT. The genes are TRBV5-4 and TRBJ1-1; D is perhaps TRBD1 (5 bases). V was shortened by 4 bases and J by 8 bases, with 15 bases between the two germline ends. The CDR3 has 13 residues. Per the germline V gene, CDR1 is SGHNT and CDR2 is YYREEE (reference sequence).

The rearrangement joins TRBV30 to TRBJ2-3, with a possible D match to TRBD2 (6 bases). V was clipped by 3 bases and J by 2 bases, with 27 bases between them. The CDR3 has 19 residues. The germline CDR1 and CDR2 sequences are GTSNPN and SVGIG (reference sequence). The chain's CDR3 is CAWRGGRPKEKTNTDTQYF. CDR3 DNA sequence: TGTGCCTGGAGGGGGGGAAGGCCTAAGGAGAAAACAAACACAGATACGCAGTATTTT.

The chain carries TRBV4-1 and TRBJ2-1, with 8 nucleotides matching TRBD2. With V trimmed by 0 bases and J by 15 bases, 13 bases remained unmatched. This CDR3 contains 15 residues. Germline CDR1 reads MGHRA; CDR2 reads YSYEKL. Here the CDR3 DNA reads TGCGCCAGCAGCCAAGATCGGGAATTGGGGACTAGGATGTTCTTC. Its protein product is CASSQDRELGTRMFF.

The chain couples TRBV29-1 to TRBJ2-7; TRBD2 is a possible D gene (5 bases). V was cut by 5 bases and J by 0 bases, with 11 bases left in between. There are 13 residues in the CDR3. Germline assignment: CDR1 SQVTM and CDR2 ANQGSEA. The DNA for the CDR3 is TGCAGCGTTACAACACGGGGCTCCTACGAGCAGTACTTC. Its protein product is CSVTTRGSYEQYF.

The DNA for the CDR3 is TGTGCCTGGAGTGGCGGGGCCTACACCTTC. Amino acid sequence: CAWSGGAYTF. The chain uses TRBV30 and TRBJ1-2, with D maybe TRBD1 (5 bases). The length of the CDR3 is 10 residues. Per germline, CDR1 GTSNPN and CDR2 SVGIG (reference sequence). With 1 base removed from V and 10 bases from J, the gap between germline ends came to 7 bases.

The V call is TRBV5-4, the J call TRBJ2-5; TRBD2 agrees at 10 bases. Judging by the DNA end, TRBJ2-7 fits better; the J call may be wrong. Germline V CDR1 and CDR2: SGHNT, YYREEE (reference sequence). The CDR3 has 16 amino acids. CDR3 coding DNA: TGTGCCAGCAGCACGACTCCCGGGACTAGCGAGTACGAGCAGTACTTC. It codes for CASSTTPGTSEYEQYF.

The V call is TRBV29-1, the J call TRBJ1-5, with TRBD1 matching over 11 bases. There are 16 residues in the CDR3. After removal of 3 bases from V and 3 bases from J, the junction contained 7 bases not matched to a gene. Germline CDR1 is SQVTM and CDR2 is ANQGSEA. The CDR3 reads CSVEAGTGGPNQPQHF. The CDR3 DNA reads as TGCAGCGTTGAGGCCGGGACAGGGGGACCCAATCAGCCCCAGCATTTT.

The chain links TRBV4-3 to TRBJ2-3; possibly TRBD2 for D (6 bases). Germline values: CDR1 LGHNA, CDR2 YSLEER. Trimming shortened V by 3 bases and J by 5 bases, and 12 bases separated the two germline ends. The CDR3 has 14 amino acids. The CDR3 coding sequence is TGCGCCAGCAGCCAGGGAGGCCCTCAAGATACGCAGTATTTT. It translates to CASSQGGPQDTQYF.

This chain connects TRBV30 to TRBJ1-2, with D perhaps TRBD1 (6 bases). The CDR3 runs to 13 residues. Looked up from germline, CDR1 is GTSNPN and CDR2 is SVGIG (reference sequence). V was clipped by 3 bases and J by 0 bases, with 8 bases between them. CDR3: CAWRGHTNYGYTF. CDR3 nucleotides: TGTGCCTGGAGGGGACACACTAACTATGGCTACACCTTC.

This rearrangement joins TRBV30 to TRBJ2-5; 10 bases are shared with TRBD2. This CDR3 has 13 amino acids. CDR1 GTSNPN and CDR2 SVGIG come from the germline V gene (reference sequence). This CDR3 is CASSGREQETQYF. For the CDR3, the DNA is TGTGCTTCGAGCGGGAGGGAACAAGAGACCCAGTACTTC.

This clone has just one count. This chain joins TRBV7-9 and TRBJ1-1; D not resolved. This CDR3 has 18 amino acids. The germline V and J ends were trimmed by 0 bases and 2 bases, with 19 bases remaining between them. Per the germline V gene, CDR1 is SEHNR and CDR2 is FQNEAQ (reference sequence). CDR3 sequence: CASSLARAALAGNTEAFF. In DNA form, the CDR3 reads TGTGCCAGCAGCTTAGCAAGGGCCGCCTTGGCGGGTAACACTGAAGCTTTCTTT.

This clone was detected a few times. The junction and the germline gene differ at one end; a read error may be behind it. V is TRBV29-1 and J is TRBJ1-5; maybe TRBD1 (6 bases). The germline CDR1 and CDR2 sequences are SQVTM and ANQGSEA. This CDR3 spans 14 amino acids. As DNA, the CDR3 is TGCAGCGTGGGGAGTGGGGACACTTATCAACCCCAGCATTTT. Translated, it gives CSVGSGDTYQPQHF.

This clone showed up just a few times. This sequence joins TRBV27 and TRBJ1-1, with D hard to call. The ends were cut back, 6 bases at V and 5 bases at J, with 10 bases in the middle. This CDR3 is built from 12 residues. Per the germline V gene, CDR1 is MNHEY and CDR2 is SMNVEV (reference sequence). Written as DNA, the CDR3 is TGTGCCAGCAGCTCGGGGTTAACTGAAGCTTTCTTT. Residues: CASSSGLTEAFF.

Concerning this clone: The sample contains more than one DNA sequence encoding this CDR3. The CDR3, as DNA: TGTGCCAGCAGCCTCAGCGGGGGCACAGATACGCAGTATTTT. It translates to CASSLSGGTDTQYF. This rearrangement joins TRBV7-9 to TRBJ2-3, with 7 bases aligning to TRBD2. This CDR3 contains 14 residues. Losses at the gene ends were 5 bases for V and 1 base for J; bases not matched to a gene: 3. The germline gives CDR1 SEHNR, CDR2 FQNEAQ (reference sequence). The complete variable domain, with remaining parts taken from reference TRBV7-9 and TRBJ2-3, reads DTGVSQNPRHKITKRGQNVTFRCDPISEHNRLYWYRQTLGQGPEFLTYFQNEAQLEKSRLLSDRFSAERPKGSFSTLEIQRTEQGDSAMYLCASSLSGGTDTQYFGPGTRLTVL.

The chain couples TRBV27 to TRBJ1-2; D gene uncertain. The germline V gene encodes CDR1 MNHEY and CDR2 SMNVEV (reference sequence). V was clipped by 5 bases and J by 7 bases, with 20 bases between them. The CDR3 sequence is 15 residues long. The CDR3 DNA reads TGTGCCAGCAGTCAAACCCGGACTCTAGGGTCTGGCTACACCTTC. Residues: CASSQTRTLGSGYTF.

The chain recombines TRBV21-1 with TRBJ1-1. TRBV21-1 is a documented pseudogene. The length of the CDR3 is 16 residues. As DNA, the CDR3 is TGTGCCAGCAGCACCTTAAGCCGGAGCTGCGACACTGAAGCTTTCTTT. Its translation is CASSTLSRSCDTEAFF.